This T cell receptor (beta chain) was sequenced in a study of shared clonotypes between healthy human individuals. Looking at the study overall: The study enrolled a couple of women and three men aged 18 to 49. Three plates were used per donor for CD4 naive, three for CD4 memory, two for CD8 naive and one for CD8 memory. Findings and limits, study-wide: Across subsets, estimated richness was generally greater for naive than for memory populations.

CDR1 and CDR2 (germline): MDHEN, SYDVKM. V lost 5 bases and J 2 bases, leaving 15 bases between the germline ends. This CDR3 spans 15 amino acids. Splitting the CD4+ cells yielded a CD45RA+ naive subset and a CD45RA-negative memory subset. Profiled with immunoSEQ multiplex PCR; TCRdb holds only in-frame clones, not every one. The sample lists about 2.3 million clones; 85% to 95% were seen once. A note on this clone: Its target is unknown.

The rearrangement links TRBV28 to TRBJ1-2, with TRBD1 as a possible D gene (6 bases). Sequences were obtained from naive CD4+ T cells from PBMCs. The subset here: CD45RA+ positively selected. This clonotype originated in a man between 18 and 29 years old in good health. Some clones in this sample may be carry-over from other donors' samples. CDR3: CASSARGAPNYGYTF. As DNA, the CDR3 is TGTGCCAGCAGTGCCCGGGGGGCCCCGAACTATGGCTACACCTTC.